This T cell receptor beta chain was sequenced during a study of cytomegalovirus exposure and HLA in healthy donors. PCR involved 60 Vbeta and 13 Jbeta primers. Sequenced by immunoSEQ multiplex PCR; TCRdb stores in-frame clones only, minus some. This sample carries roughly 200,000 clones, about four fifths of them seen once, and the ten largest clones take roughly 1.4%. Overall study findings and caveats: V segments that were indistinguishable, TRBV6-2 and TRBV6-3 among them, were omitted from analysis. Beyond CMV serostatus, there was no information to go on about immune exposure. Earlier analysis looked at TCR beta V segments, and most were productive about 87% or about 30% of the time.

CDR1 and CDR2 (germline): SEHNR, FQNEAQ (reference sequence). The junction had 10 bases not matched to a gene; V was cut back by 4 bases and J by 8 bases. The CDR3 has 14 amino acids. As to this clone: What it binds is unknown.

The V gene is TRBV7-9, the J gene TRBJ1-2, with TRBD1 matching 7 bases. The sample taken for sequencing was PBMCs. The receptor was derived from a girl aged 5-17 years in good health and CMV-seropositive. The CDR3 spells CASSSSDRDRGYTF. As DNA, the CDR3 is TGTGCCAGCAGCTCAAGCGACAGGGATAGGGGCTACACCTTC.